The present T cell receptor (beta chain) was sequenced within a study of cytomegalovirus exposure and HLA in healthy donors. This clone has a single count. The V gene's germline CDR1 is SGHKS and CDR2 YYEKEE (reference sequence). There are 16 residues in the CDR3. V gave up 0 bases and J gave up 2 bases; unmatched junction bases: 6. The protocol was immunoSEQ multiplex PCR, while the TCRdb copy is restricted to in-frame clones and leaves out a portion. The table has 200,000 to 300,000 clones, roughly 86% seen once. The chain has TRBV5-5 and TRBJ2-5, with TRBD1 matching 8 bases. This receptor was identified in a woman aged 25-40 years in good health and CMV-seropositive. Sequencing was carried out using PBMCs. CDR3 nucleotide sequence: TGTGCCAGCAGCTTGGGGGCAGGGGGCGATCAAGAGACCCAGTACTTC. This encodes CASSLGAGGDQETQYF.